This passage covers 5 T cell receptor beta chains from one sample sequenced in a study of beta chain features in type 1 diabetes. The isolated RNA, all of it, was reverse transcribed, so expressed TCRB transcripts were what got sequenced. Using immunoSEQ multiplex PCR, the repertoire was profiled, and TCRdb retains in-frame clones only, with some absent. The table has fewer than 250,000 clones, around an eighth seen once. The sequenced sample consisted of naive CD4+ T cells from blood. These receptors all come from a woman in her thirties or forties in good health.

The J gene is TRBJ1-1, the V gene TRBV7-2, with 7 bases aligning to TRBD1. J lost 0 bases, V lost 6 bases, and 4 bases had no gene match. Germline V gene sequence: CDR1 SGHTA, CDR2 FQGNSA. The CDR3 runs 14 residues. The CDR3 coding sequence is TGTGCCAGCAGTCGCGACAGGGTGAACACTGAAGCTTTCTTT. This translates into CASSRDRVNTEAFF.

This chain joins TRBV1 and TRBJ2-5; the D call in the table, TRBD2, was not verified against the DNA. TRBV1 is assigned pseudogene status. The CDR3 length is 16 residues. The DNA of the CDR3 is TGCACCAGCAGCCAAGATCGGTACGGGGGGTGGGAGACCCAGTACTTC. Translated: CTSSQDRYGGWETQYF.

This clone was observed a few times. In nucleotides, the CDR3 is TGTGCCAGCAGCGGGAAAGCGGGGGGCCTACAAGAGACCCAGTACTTC. The encoded protein is CASSGKAGGLQETQYF. The chain couples TRBV9 to TRBJ2-5, with 9 bases lining up with TRBD2. In germline, CDR1 is SGDLS, CDR2 YYNGEE. The V segment lost 3 bases and the J segment 2 bases; nucleotides outside the gene matches: 8. This CDR3 has 16 amino acids.

This clone was observed a few times. The V and J genes are TRBV14 and TRBJ2-3; D might be TRBD1 (7 bases). CDR1 is SGHDN and CDR2 is FVKESK in the germline V gene. The CDR3 contains 16 residues. Trimming left V 4 bases short and J 1 base short, with 15 bases between. The CDR3 DNA reads TGTGCCAGCAGCCGAATTGGCAGGGGGGGCACAGATACGCAGTATTTT. Translating gives CASSRIGRGGTDTQYF.

Points on this clone: Distinct nucleotide sequences in the sample also encode this CDR3. This sequence joins TRBV5-1 and TRBJ2-3; D remains ambiguous. Germline CDR1 SGHRS, CDR2 YFSETQ. Trimming cost V 5 bases and J 3 bases, with 7 bases left between them. The CDR3 is 12 residues long. As DNA, the CDR3 is TGCGCCAGCAGTCTTGAGACAGATACGCAGTATTTT. The encoded protein is CASSLETDTQYF.